This T cell receptor (beta chain) was observed in a study of cytomegalovirus exposure and HLA in healthy donors. Trimming pared 3 bases from V and 5 bases from J, leaving 13 bases between. Germline CDR1 reads GTSNPN; CDR2 reads SVGIG (reference sequence). CDR3 length: 13 amino acids. In its sample, this clone was seen a few times. Its specificity is unknown. Findings of the study overall: Evidence from a later analysis indicated that most CMV-associated TCR beta chains looked HLA-restricted. Per published reports, the classifier diagnosed cytomegalovirus status with high specificity and sensitivity. Previously analyzed data showed that most TCR beta V segments were productive at a frequency of about 87% or about 30%. Donors were assumed by presence/absence analyses to have roughly uniform sequencing depth.

Primers included in the PCR were 60 Vbeta and 13 Jbeta primers. Clones were sequenced by immunoSEQ multiplex PCR, and TCRdb holds only the in-frame ones, with some missing. The table includes fewer than 250,000 clones, 76% detected once. The receptor's source is a man between 18 and 29 years old in good health and CMV-seronegative. This sequence joins TRBV30 and TRBJ1-1, with D maybe TRBD1 (6 bases). Sequencing was done on a sample of PBMCs. The CDR3 protein is CAWRGGGLTEAFF. The DNA of the CDR3 is TGTGCCTGGAGGGGAGGGGGACTAACTGAAGCTTTCTTT.